The next 18 T cell receptor beta chains were all read from a single sample in a study of cytomegalovirus exposure and HLA in healthy donors. TCRdb's table, derived via immunoSEQ multiplex PCR, lists solely in-frame clones and lacks some. The sample holds some 120,000 clones, 89% seen once. Material: PBMCs. These TCRs come from a young woman in good health and CMV-seronegative.

This clone appeared a single time. The V gene is TRBV5-1, the J gene TRBJ2-1; 10 bases fit TRBD2. CDR1 and CDR2 from the germline V gene are SGHRS and YFSETQ. The CDR3 consists of 15 residues. Trimming cost V 0 bases and J 5 bases; bases outside gene matches: 2. The CDR3 DNA is TGCGCCAGCAGCTTGGTTAGCGGGGGGAACAATGAGCAGTTCTTC. Its translation: CASSLVSGGNNEQFF.

The chain uses TRBV7-8 and TRBJ1-5; D is uncertain. This CDR3 spans 14 amino acids. V lost 4 bases and J lost 5, with 12 bases in between. Per germline, CDR1 SGHVS and CDR2 FQNEAQ. The CDR3 spells CASSSGITYQPQHF. In DNA form, the CDR3 reads TGTGCCAGCAGCTCAGGAATAACCTATCAGCCCCAGCATTTT.

V usage is TRBV27 and J usage is TRBJ2-5, with D perhaps matching TRBD2 (5 bases). Trimming pared 6 bases from V and 5 bases from J, leaving 13 bases between. The CDR3 extends over 13 amino acids. The germline gives CDR1 MNHEY, CDR2 SMNVEV (reference sequence). The CDR3 loop is CASRVGESETQYF. The CDR3 coding sequence is TGTGCCAGCAGGGTGGGAGAGTCGGAGACCCAGTACTTC.

The gene calls are TRBV15 and TRBJ1-5; a possible D gene is TRBD1 (5 bases). Between the trimmed V and J ends, which lost 2 bases and 7 bases, there was a span of 9 bases. Germline CDR1 LNHNV, CDR2 YYDKDF (reference sequence). This CDR3 spans 13 amino acids. Here the CDR3 reads CATSRQGRQPQHF. The CDR3 DNA sequence: TGTGCCACCAGCAGACAGGGCCGGCAGCCCCAGCATTTT.

The J gene is TRBJ1-6, the V gene TRBV10-1; D remains ambiguous. V lost 5 bases and J 9 bases, leaving 17 bases between the germline ends. Germline loops: CDR1 WNHNN, CDR2 SYGVQD (reference sequence). The CDR3 is 15 amino acids. The CDR3 region is CASSFDVGGGSPLHF. CDR3 in DNA: TGCGCCAGCAGTTTCGACGTGGGTGGCGGTTCACCCCTCCACTTT.

This clone was seen only a few times. Here the CDR3 reads CASSSWTGKEDTQYF. The CDR3 DNA reads as TGTGCCAGCAGCTCCTGGACAGGGAAGGAAGATACGCAGTATTTT. V and J are TRBV7-9 and TRBJ2-3; 8 bases are a match to TRBD1. Germline V CDR1 and CDR2: SEHNR, FQNEAQ (reference sequence). This CDR3 has 15 residues. Unmatched junction bases numbered 8, after V lost 4 bases and J lost 5 bases.

This clone was seen just once. The J gene is TRBJ2-4, the V gene TRBV20-1, with TRBD1 as a possible D gene (6 bases). There are 11 residues in the CDR3. Germline CDR1 reads DFQATT; CDR2 reads SNEGSKA (reference sequence). V was shortened by 4 bases and J by 9 bases, with 10 bases between the two germline ends. The CDR3 coding sequence is TGCAGTGCTACACAGGGAACCATTCAGTACTTC. The encoded protein is CSATQGTIQYF.

The rearrangement links TRBV6-1 to TRBJ2-5; D perhaps matches TRBD1 (5 bases). This CDR3 is built from 13 residues. CDR1 is MNHNS and CDR2 is SASEGT in the germline V gene. The V gene lost 4 bases and the J gene lost 5 bases, with 11 bases spanning the gap. The CDR3 region is CASSVTERETQYF. The CDR3 DNA reads as TGTGCCAGCAGTGTGACAGAGAGGGAGACCCAGTACTTC.

The chain joins TRBV19 to TRBJ1-3, with D possibly matching TRBD1 (5 bases). This CDR3 spans 15 amino acids. The germline CDR1 and CDR2 sequences are LNHDA and SQIVND (reference sequence). Trimming removed 7 bases at V and 5 bases at J, with 18 bases between. This CDR3 is CASIPGGERRNTIYF. The CDR3 DNA is TGTGCCAGTATCCCGGGGGGGGAAAGAAGAAACACCATATATTTT.

This chain joins TRBV27 and TRBJ2-5; 10 nucleotides match TRBD2. J lost 3 bases, V lost 10 bases, and 8 bases had no gene match. CDR1 MNHEY and CDR2 SMNVEV come from the germline V gene (reference sequence). CDR3 size: 14 residues. The CDR3: CAIKAGGLEETQYF. The CDR3 coding sequence is TGTGCCATCAAAGCGGGGGGGCTCGAAGAGACCCAGTACTTC.

V is TRBV11-2 and J is TRBJ2-7; D is possibly TRBD2 (5 bases). CDR1 and CDR2 from the germline V gene are SGHAT and FQNNGV. Between the trimmed V and J ends, which lost 4 bases and 6 bases, there was a span of 10 bases. The CDR3 loop spans 12 amino acids. The CDR3 DNA follows: TGTGCCAGCAGCTCGAGGGTGGGCGAGCAGTACGTC. It yields the protein CASSSRVGEQYV.

The chain carries TRBV30 and TRBJ2-2; perhaps TRBD1 as D (6 bases). Per the germline V gene, CDR1 is GTSNPN and CDR2 is SVGIG (reference sequence). The ends were cut back, 4 bases at V and 2 bases at J, with 17 bases in the middle. The CDR3 is 16 residues long. CDR3 loop: CAWNPGTGRNTGELFF. The CDR3 DNA follows: TGTGCCTGGAACCCCGGAACAGGGAGAAACACCGGGGAGCTGTTTTTT.

This sequence joins TRBV30 and TRBJ1-5, with D unresolved. The V gene's germline CDR1 is GTSNPN and CDR2 SVGIG (reference sequence). V lost 5 bases to trimming and J lost 3 bases, with 11 bases between them. This CDR3 has 13 amino acids. CDR3: CAWQSGYNQPQHF. Here the CDR3 DNA reads TGTGCCTGGCAGAGCGGCTACAATCAGCCCCAGCATTTT.

This chain connects TRBV7-8 to TRBJ2-1, with D perhaps TRBD2 (5 bases). CDR1 is SGHVS and CDR2 is FQNEAQ in the germline V gene. There are 15 residues in the CDR3. Trimming shortened V by 5 bases and J by 7 bases, and 18 bases separated the two germline ends. The CDR3, as DNA: TGTGCCAGCAGCCGAGGGTTACTAGGGCGGAATGAGCAGTTCTTC. Amino acids: CASSRGLLGRNEQFF.

The chain recombines TRBV14 with TRBJ1-1; tentative D call: TRBD1 (6 bases). Germline assignment: CDR1 SGHDN and CDR2 FVKESK. Trimming stripped 4 bases from V and 3 bases from J, with 9 bases between. There are 13 residues in the CDR3. The DNA of the CDR3 is TGTGCCAGCAGCCGGGACACCTACACTGAAGCTTTCTTT. Its translation: CASSRDTYTEAFF.

The chain uses TRBV18 and TRBJ2-3; 11 nucleotides match TRBD2. The CDR3 extends over 18 amino acids. Losses at the gene ends were 3 bases for V and 1 base for J; bases not matched to a gene: 9. Germline-derived CDR1 and CDR2 are KGHSH and LQKENI. The CDR3 bases are TGTGCCAGCTCACCGGCGGTAGCGGGGGGGCCTGGCACAGATACGCAGTATTTT. It specifies CASSPAVAGGPGTDTQYF.

The chain has TRBV6-6 and TRBJ2-4, with 10 nucleotides matching TRBD1. Germline values: CDR1 MNHNY, CDR2 SVGAGI (reference sequence). The CDR3 contains 12 residues. With 6 bases clipped from V and 9 bases from J, the junction kept 2 bases outside the gene matches. CDR3 nucleotide sequence: TGTGCCAGCAGCAGGGACAGGGGCATTCAGTACTTC. This gives the protein CASSRDRGIQYF.

This clone appeared a single time. V is TRBV30 and J is TRBJ1-2; D uncertain. This CDR3 is built from 12 residues. With 5 bases removed from V and 7 bases from J, the gap between germline ends came to 14 bases. Looked up from germline, CDR1 is GTSNPN and CDR2 is SVGIG (reference sequence). CDR3 amino acids: CAWEFPGSGYTF. The CDR3 DNA is TGTGCCTGGGAGTTCCCCGGGAGTGGCTACACCTTC. The full variable domain, its missing parts supplied by reference TRBV30 and TRBJ1-2, is SQTIHQWPATLVQPVGSPLSLECTVEGTSNPNLYWYRQAAGRGLQLLFYSVGIGQISSEVPQNLSASRPQDRQFILSSKKLLLSDSGFYLCAWEFPGSGYTFGSGTRLTVV.